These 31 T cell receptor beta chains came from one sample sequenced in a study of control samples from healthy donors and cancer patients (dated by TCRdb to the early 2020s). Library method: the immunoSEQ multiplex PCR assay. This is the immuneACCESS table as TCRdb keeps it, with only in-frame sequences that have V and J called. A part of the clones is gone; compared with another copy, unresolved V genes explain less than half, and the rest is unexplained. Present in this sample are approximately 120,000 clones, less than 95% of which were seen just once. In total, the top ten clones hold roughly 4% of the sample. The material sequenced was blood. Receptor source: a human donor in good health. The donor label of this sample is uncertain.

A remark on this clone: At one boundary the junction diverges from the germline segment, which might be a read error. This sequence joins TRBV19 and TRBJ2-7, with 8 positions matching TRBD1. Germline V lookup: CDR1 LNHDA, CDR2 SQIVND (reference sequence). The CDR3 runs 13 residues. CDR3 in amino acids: CASSIARGQGMNF. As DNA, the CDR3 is TGTGCCAGTAGTATAGCGCGTGGACAGGGTATGAACTTC.

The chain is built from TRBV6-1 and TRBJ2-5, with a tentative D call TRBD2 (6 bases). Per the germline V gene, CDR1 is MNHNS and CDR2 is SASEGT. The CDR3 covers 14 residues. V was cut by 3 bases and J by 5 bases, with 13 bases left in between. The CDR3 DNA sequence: TGTGCCAGCAGTGAGGAGGCTCGGGAGGAGACCCAGTACTTC. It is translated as CASSEEAREETQYF.

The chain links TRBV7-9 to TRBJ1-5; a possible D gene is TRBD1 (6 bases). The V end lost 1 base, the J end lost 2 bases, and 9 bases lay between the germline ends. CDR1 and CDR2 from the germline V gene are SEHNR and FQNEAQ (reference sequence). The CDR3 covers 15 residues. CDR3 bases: TGTGCCAGCAGCTTAGGGAGGGGGGGCAATCAGCCCCAGCATTTT. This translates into CASSLGRGGNQPQHF.

The CDR3 protein is CASKGHLNTEAFF. The CDR3 DNA sequence: TGTGCCAGCAAGGGACACTTGAACACTGAAGCTTTCTTT. This chain links TRBV27 with TRBJ1-1; perhaps TRBD1 as D (6 bases). The CDR3 is made up of 13 amino acids. V lost 7 bases, J lost 0 bases, and 9 bases lay in between. The germline CDR1 and CDR2 sequences are MNHEY and SMNVEV (reference sequence).

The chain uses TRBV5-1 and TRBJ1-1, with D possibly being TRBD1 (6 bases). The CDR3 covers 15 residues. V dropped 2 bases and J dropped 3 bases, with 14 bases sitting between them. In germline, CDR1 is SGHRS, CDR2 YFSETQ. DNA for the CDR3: TGCGCCAGCAGCTTAAATGACAGGTCTCACACTGAAGCTTTCTTT. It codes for CASSLNDRSHTEAFF.

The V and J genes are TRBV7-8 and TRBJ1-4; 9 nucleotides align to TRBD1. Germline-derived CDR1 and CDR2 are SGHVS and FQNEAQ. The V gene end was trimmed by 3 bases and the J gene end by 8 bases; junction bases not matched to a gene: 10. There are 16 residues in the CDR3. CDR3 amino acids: CASSLTGGNGWEKLFF. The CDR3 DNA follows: TGTGCCAGCAGCTTGACAGGGGGTAATGGTTGGGAAAAACTGTTTTTT.

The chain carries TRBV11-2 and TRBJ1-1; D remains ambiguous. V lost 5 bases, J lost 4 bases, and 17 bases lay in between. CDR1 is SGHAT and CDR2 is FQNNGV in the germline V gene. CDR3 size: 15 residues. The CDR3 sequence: CASSPRTGGFTEAFF. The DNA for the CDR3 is TGTGCCAGCAGCCCAAGGACGGGTGGTTTCACTGAAGCTTTCTTT.

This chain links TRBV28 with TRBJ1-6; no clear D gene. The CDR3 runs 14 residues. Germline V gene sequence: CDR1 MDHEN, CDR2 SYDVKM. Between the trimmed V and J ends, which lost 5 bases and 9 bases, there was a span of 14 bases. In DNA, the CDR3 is TGTGCCAGCAGTCCTCCGAGTAGAGGTTCACCCCTCCACTTT. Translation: CASSPPSRGSPLHF.

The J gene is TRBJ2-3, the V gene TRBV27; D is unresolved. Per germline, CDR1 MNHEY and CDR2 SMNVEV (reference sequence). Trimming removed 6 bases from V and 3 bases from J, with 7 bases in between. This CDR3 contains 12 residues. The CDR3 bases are TGTGCCAGCAGAACGGTTACAGATACGCAGTATTTT. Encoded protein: CASRTVTDTQYF.

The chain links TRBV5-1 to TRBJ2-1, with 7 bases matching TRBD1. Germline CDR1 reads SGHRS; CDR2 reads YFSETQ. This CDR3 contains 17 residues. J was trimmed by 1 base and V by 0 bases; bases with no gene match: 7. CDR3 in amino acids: CASSLEVRGKSYNEQFF. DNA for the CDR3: TGCGCCAGCAGCTTGGAAGTCAGGGGGAAGTCCTACAATGAGCAGTTCTTC.

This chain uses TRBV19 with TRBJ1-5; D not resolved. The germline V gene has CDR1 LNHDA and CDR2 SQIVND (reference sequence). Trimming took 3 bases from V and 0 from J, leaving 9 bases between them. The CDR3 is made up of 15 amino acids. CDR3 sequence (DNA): TGTGCCAGTAGTATCGGCCAGGCTAGCAATCAGCCCCAGCATTTT. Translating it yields CASSIGQASNQPQHF.

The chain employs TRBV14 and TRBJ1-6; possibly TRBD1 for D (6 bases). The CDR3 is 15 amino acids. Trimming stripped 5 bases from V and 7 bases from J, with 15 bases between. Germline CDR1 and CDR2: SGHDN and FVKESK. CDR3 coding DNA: TGTGCCAGCAGCTACGGCCCAGGGGAAAATTCACCCCTCCACTTT. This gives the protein CASSYGPGENSPLHF.

CDR3 nucleotide sequence: TGTGCCAGCAGTGAAGCGGGTCAAATTCAAGAGACCCAGTACTTC. Its translation: CASSEAGQIQETQYF. This chain connects TRBV2 to TRBJ2-5; D remains ambiguous. CDR1 SNHLY and CDR2 FYNNEI come from the germline V gene. V lost 0 bases, J lost 2 bases, and 10 bases lay in between. The CDR3 runs 15 residues. Variable domain in full (rest from reference TRBV2 and TRBJ2-5): EPEVTQTPSHQVTQMGQEVILRCVPISNHLYFYWYRQILGQKVEFLVSFYNNEISEKSEIFDDQFSVERPDGSNFTLKIRSTKLEDSAMYFCASSEAGQIQETQYFGPGTRLLVL.

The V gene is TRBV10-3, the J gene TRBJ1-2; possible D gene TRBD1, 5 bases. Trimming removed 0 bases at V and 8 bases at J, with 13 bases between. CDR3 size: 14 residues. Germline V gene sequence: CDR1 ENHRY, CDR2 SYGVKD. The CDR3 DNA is TGTGCCATCAGTGAGTCGATACAGGCGGGGGGCTACACCTTC. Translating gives CAISESIQAGGYTF.

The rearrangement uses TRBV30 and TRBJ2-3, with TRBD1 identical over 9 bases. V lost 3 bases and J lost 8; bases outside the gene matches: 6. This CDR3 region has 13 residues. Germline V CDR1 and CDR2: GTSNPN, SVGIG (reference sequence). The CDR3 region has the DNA TGTGCCTGGAGAGGACAGGGGACCGGTACGCAGTATTTT. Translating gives CAWRGQGTGTQYF.

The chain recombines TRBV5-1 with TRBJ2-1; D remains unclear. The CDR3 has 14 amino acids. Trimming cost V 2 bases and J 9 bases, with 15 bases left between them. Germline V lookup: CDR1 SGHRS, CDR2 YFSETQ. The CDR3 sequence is CASSFRGVYREQFF. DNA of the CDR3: TGCGCCAGCAGCTTCCGAGGTGTGTATCGTGAGCAGTTCTTC.

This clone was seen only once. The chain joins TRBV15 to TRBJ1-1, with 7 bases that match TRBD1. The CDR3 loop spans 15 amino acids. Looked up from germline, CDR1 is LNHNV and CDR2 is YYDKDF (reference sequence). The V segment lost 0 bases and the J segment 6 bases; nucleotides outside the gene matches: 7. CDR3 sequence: CATSRDSGTAAEAFF. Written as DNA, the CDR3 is TGTGCCACCAGCAGAGACTCTGGGACAGCAGCTGAAGCTTTCTTT. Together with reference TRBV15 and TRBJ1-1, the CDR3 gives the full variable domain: DAMVIQNPRYQVTQFGKPVTLSCSQTLNHNVMYWYQQKSSQAPKLLFHYYDKDFNNEADTPDNFQSRRPNTSFCFLDIRSPGLGDTAMYLCATSRDSGTAAEAFFGQGTRLTVV.

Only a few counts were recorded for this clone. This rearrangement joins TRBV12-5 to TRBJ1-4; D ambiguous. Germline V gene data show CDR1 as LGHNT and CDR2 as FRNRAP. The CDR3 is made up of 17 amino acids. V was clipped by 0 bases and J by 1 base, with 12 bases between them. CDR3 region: CASGLVPDGVTNEKLFF. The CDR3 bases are TGTGCTAGTGGTTTGGTCCCTGATGGGGTAACTAATGAAAAACTGTTTTTT. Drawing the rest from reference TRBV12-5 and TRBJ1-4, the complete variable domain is DARVTQTPRHKVTEMGQEVTMRCQPILGHNTVFWYRQTMMQGLELLAYFRNRAPLDDSGMPKDRFSAEMPDATLATLKIQPSEPRDSAVYFCASGLVPDGVTNEKLFFGSGTQLSVL.

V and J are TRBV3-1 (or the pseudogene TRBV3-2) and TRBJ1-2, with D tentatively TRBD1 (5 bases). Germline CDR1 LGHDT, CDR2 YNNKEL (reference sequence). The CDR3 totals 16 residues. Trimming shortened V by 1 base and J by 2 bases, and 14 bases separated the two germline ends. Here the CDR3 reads CASSQVGSGKNYGYTF. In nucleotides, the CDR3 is TGTGCCAGCAGCCAAGTTGGGTCAGGGAAGAACTATGGCTACACCTTC.

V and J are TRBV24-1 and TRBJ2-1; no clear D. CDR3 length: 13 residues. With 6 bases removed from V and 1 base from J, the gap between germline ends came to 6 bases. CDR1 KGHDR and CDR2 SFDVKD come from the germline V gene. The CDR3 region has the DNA TGTGCCACCAGTCAGGAGTCCTACAATGAGCAGTTCTTC. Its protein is CATSQESYNEQFF.

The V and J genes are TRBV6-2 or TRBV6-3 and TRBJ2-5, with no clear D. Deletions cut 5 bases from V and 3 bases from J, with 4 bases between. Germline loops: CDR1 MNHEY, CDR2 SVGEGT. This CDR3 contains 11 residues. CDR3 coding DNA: TGTGCCAGCAGTCTGAAAGAGACCCAGTACTTC. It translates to CASSLKETQYF.

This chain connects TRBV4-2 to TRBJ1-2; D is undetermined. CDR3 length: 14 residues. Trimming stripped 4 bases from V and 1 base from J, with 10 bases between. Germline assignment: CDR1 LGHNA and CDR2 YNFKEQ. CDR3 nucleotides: TGTGCCAGCAGCCCCCTACTCAGTAACTATGGCTACACCTTC. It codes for CASSPLLSNYGYTF.

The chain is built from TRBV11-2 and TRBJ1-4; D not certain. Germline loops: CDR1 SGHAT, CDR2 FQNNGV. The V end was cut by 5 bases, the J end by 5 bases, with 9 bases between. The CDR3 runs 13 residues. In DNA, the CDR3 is TGTGCCAGCAGCCCGGACCCAAATGAAAAACTGTTTTTT. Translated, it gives CASSPDPNEKLFF.

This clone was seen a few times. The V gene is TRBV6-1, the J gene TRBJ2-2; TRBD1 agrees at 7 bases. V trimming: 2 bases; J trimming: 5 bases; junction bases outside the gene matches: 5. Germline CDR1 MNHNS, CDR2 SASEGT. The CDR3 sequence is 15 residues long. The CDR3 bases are TGTGCCAGCAGTGAAATGTCAGGGGGTACCGGGGAGCTGTTTTTT. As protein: CASSEMSGGTGELFF.

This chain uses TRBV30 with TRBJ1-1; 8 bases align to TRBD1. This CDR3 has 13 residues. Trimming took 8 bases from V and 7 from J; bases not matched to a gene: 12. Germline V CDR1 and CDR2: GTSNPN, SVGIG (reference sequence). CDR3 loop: CAATRDRGNEAFF. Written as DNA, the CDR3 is TGTGCCGCCACCCGCGACAGGGGTAATGAAGCTTTCTTT.

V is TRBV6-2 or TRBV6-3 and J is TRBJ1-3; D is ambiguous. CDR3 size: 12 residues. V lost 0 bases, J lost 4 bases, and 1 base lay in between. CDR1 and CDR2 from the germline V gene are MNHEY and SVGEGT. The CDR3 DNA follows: TGTGCCAGCAGTTACTCAGGAAACACCATATATTTT. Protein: CASSYSGNTIYF.

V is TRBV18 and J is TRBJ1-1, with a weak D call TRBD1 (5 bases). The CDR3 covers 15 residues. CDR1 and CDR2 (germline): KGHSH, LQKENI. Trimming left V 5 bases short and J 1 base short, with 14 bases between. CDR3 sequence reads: CASSSRWGGNTEAFF. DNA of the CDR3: TGTGCCAGCTCATCGAGGTGGGGGGGGAACACTGAAGCTTTCTTT.

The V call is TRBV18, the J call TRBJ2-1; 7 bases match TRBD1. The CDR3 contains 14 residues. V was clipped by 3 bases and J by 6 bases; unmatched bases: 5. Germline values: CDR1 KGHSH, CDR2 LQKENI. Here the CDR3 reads CASSPLGQSNEQFF. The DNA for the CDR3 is TGTGCCAGCTCACCCCTGGGACAGAGCAATGAGCAGTTCTTC.

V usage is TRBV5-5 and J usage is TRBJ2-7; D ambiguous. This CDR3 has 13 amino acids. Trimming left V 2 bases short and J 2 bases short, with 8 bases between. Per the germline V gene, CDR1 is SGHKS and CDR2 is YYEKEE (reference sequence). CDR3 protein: CASSLETTYEQYF. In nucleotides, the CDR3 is TGTGCCAGCAGCTTAGAGACGACCTACGAGCAGTACTTC.

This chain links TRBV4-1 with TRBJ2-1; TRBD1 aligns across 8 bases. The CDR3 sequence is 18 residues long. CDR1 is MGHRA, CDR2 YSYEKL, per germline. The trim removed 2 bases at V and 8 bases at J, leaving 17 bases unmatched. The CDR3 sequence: CASSQTGRGLDGWDEQFF. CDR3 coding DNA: TGCGCCAGCAGCCAAACGGGCAGGGGGCTAGACGGGTGGGATGAGCAGTTCTTC.

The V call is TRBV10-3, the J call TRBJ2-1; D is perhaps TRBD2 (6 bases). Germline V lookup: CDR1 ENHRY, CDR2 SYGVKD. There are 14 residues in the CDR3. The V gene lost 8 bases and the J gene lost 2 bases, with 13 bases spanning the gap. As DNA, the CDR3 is TGTGCCATCCGCGGCAGGGAGGCCTACAATGAGCAGTTCTTC. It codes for CAIRGREAYNEQFF.